Presented here are 28 T cell receptor beta chains from one specimen sequenced in a study of blood T cell repertoires in COVID-19 (dated by TCRdb to about 2020). The library was built by means of the immunoSEQ multiplex PCR assay. As stored in TCRdb, this immuneACCESS dataset retains in-frame rearrangements with V and J assigned. A fraction of the clones does not appear; measured against another copy, unresolved V genes explain less than half of the discrepancy, and the remainder lacks a known reason. The sample table lists 300,000 to 400,000 clones, 65% to 90% of them with a count of one. The ten largest account for approximately 4.4% of the sample. The specimen sequenced was PBMCs or T cells enriched from blood (not recorded which). The receptors were gathered from a woman in her thirties or forties with acute COVID-19.

The chain carries TRBV5-4 and TRBJ2-7; TRBD2 agrees at 14 bases. Unmatched junction bases numbered 10, after V lost 4 bases and J lost 1 base. The CDR3 loop spans 18 amino acids. Germline lookup yields CDR1 SGHNT and CDR2 YYREEE (reference sequence). The DNA of the CDR3 is TGTGCCAGCAGCCAGGGACTAGCGGGAGAATTAGGTTCCTACGAGCAGTACTTC. This translates into CASSQGLAGELGSYEQYF. Full variable domain (missing parts from reference TRBV5-4 and TRBJ2-7): ETGVTQSPTHLIKTRGQQVTLRCSSQSGHNTVSWYQQALGQGPQFIFQYYREEENGRGNFPPRFSGLQFPNYSSELNVNALELDDSALYLCASSQGLAGELGSYEQYFGPGTRLTVT.

This chain connects TRBV27 to TRBJ2-7; D is perhaps TRBD1 (5 bases). The CDR3 loop spans 14 amino acids. CDR1 and CDR2 (germline): MNHEY, SMNVEV (reference sequence). V was pared by 4 bases and J by 2 bases, with 12 bases between. The CDR3 DNA reads as TGTGCCAGCAGTTCCTCCGGACAAGCCTACGAGCAGTACTTC. Its translation is CASSSSGQAYEQYF.

V usage is TRBV4-3 and J usage is TRBJ2-1; tentative D call: TRBD2 (6 bases). Germline CDR1 reads LGHNA; CDR2 reads YSLEER. Trimming shortened V by 0 bases and J by 5 bases, and 14 bases separated the two germline ends. The CDR3 sequence is 16 residues long. In nucleotides, the CDR3 is TGCGCCAGCAGCCAAGATATGAGCGGGTATAACAATGAGCAGTTCTTC. Its translation: CASSQDMSGYNNEQFF.

V and J are TRBV6-2 or TRBV6-3 and TRBJ2-1; possibly TRBD2 for D (6 bases). V was trimmed by 5 bases and J by 4 bases, leaving 18 bases between them. Germline V gives CDR1 MNHEY, CDR2 SVGEGT. This CDR3 has 16 amino acids. CDR3 coding DNA: TGTGCCAGCAGTACATACAGGAGGGACGTATACAATGAGCAGTTCTTC. This gives the protein CASSTYRRDVYNEQFF.

This sequence joins TRBV4-1 and TRBJ1-2, with TRBD1 identical over 9 bases. Germline V gene lookup returns CDR1 MGHRA and CDR2 YSYEKL. The CDR3 has 15 amino acids. V lost 2 bases, J lost 8 bases, and 9 bases stayed unmatched. The CDR3 DNA reads as TGCGCCAGCAGCCAACCGCCGAGGACAGGGGACGGCTACACCTTC. Protein product: CASSQPPRTGDGYTF.

This clone appeared a few times. V is TRBV28 and J is TRBJ1-5, with 11 positions matching TRBD1. V lost 4 bases and J lost 4; bases outside the gene matches: 9. This CDR3 comprises 17 residues. Per germline, CDR1 MDHEN and CDR2 SYDVKM. The CDR3: CASSSWTGGGLNQPQHF. CDR3 coding DNA: TGTGCCAGCAGTTCCTGGACAGGGGGCGGTCTGAATCAGCCCCAGCATTTT.

The chain combines TRBV3-1 (or the pseudogene TRBV3-2) with TRBJ1-6, with D perhaps TRBD1 (6 bases). CDR3 length: 19 residues. CDR1 and CDR2 (germline): LGHDT, YNNKEL (reference sequence). V was pared by 1 base and J by 0 bases, with 16 bases between. The chain's CDR3 is CASSQGGGGGSSYNSPLHF. Written as DNA, the CDR3 is TGTGCCAGCAGCCAAGGTGGTGGGGGCGGAAGCTCCTATAATTCACCCCTCCACTTT.

V usage is TRBV4-2 and J usage is TRBJ2-1; TRBD2 aligns across 8 bases. Germline values: CDR1 LGHNA, CDR2 YNFKEQ. V lost 0 bases and J lost 4; bases outside the gene matches: 2. This CDR3 comprises 15 residues. The CDR3: CASSQEGLGYNEQFF. CDR3 nucleotides: TGTGCCAGCAGCCAAGAGGGACTAGGATACAATGAGCAGTTCTTC.

The chain combines TRBV7-9 with TRBJ2-1, with 9 bases aligning to TRBD2. Germline loops: CDR1 SEHNR, CDR2 FQNEAQ (reference sequence). The CDR3 loop spans 15 amino acids. The J segment lost 6 bases and the V segment lost 5 bases, leaving 8 bases of the junction unmatched. The CDR3 spells CASSLPGLASNEQFF. Here the CDR3 DNA reads TGTGCCAGCAGCCTCCCGGGACTAGCCTCCAATGAGCAGTTCTTC.

V usage is TRBV6-5 and J usage is TRBJ1-2; no clear D. This CDR3 region has 13 residues. Trimming left V 8 bases short and J 3 bases short, with 13 bases between. From germline, CDR1 is MNHEY and CDR2 SVGAGI. Written as DNA, the CDR3 is TGTGCCAGCCACCGTGGAGTTGACTATGGCTACACCTTC. Its translation: CASHRGVDYGYTF.

The V call is TRBV28, the J call TRBJ2-5; D ambiguous. Germline values: CDR1 MDHEN, CDR2 SYDVKM. Trimming shortened V by 7 bases and J by 1 base, and 4 bases separated the two germline ends. The length of the CDR3 is 11 residues. The CDR3 loop is CASTSQETQYF. Here the CDR3 DNA reads TGTGCCAGCACCTCCCAAGAGACCCAGTACTTC.

The chain has TRBV10-1 and TRBJ2-4, with D perhaps TRBD1 (6 bases). V was pared by 10 bases and J by 8 bases, with 24 bases between. The CDR3 has 15 amino acids. Looked up from germline, CDR1 is WNHNN and CDR2 is SYGVQD (reference sequence). CDR3 sequence: CATSDSAAHSDIQYF. CDR3 DNA: TGCGCCACCTCGGACAGCGCCGCTCATTCGGACATTCAGTACTTC.

The rearrangement uses TRBV10-2 and TRBJ2-7; D unresolved. Germline loops: CDR1 WSHSY, CDR2 SAAADI. This CDR3 spans 16 amino acids. With 2 bases removed from V and 1 base from J, the gap between germline ends came to 15 bases. The CDR3 loop reads CASSELGLTLSYEQYF. CDR3 in DNA: TGCGCCAGCAGTGAGCTTGGGCTCACACTGTCCTACGAGCAGTACTTC.

The chain combines TRBV5-6 with TRBJ1-2; a possible D gene is TRBD1 (6 bases). The CDR3 is 12 residues long. With 3 bases removed from V and 8 bases from J, the gap between germline ends came to 11 bases. CDR1 is SGHDT and CDR2 is YYEEEE in the germline V gene. The CDR3 DNA follows: TGTGCCAGCAGCTGGTACAGGGCCGGCTACACCTTC. Its translation is CASSWYRAGYTF.

The chain uses TRBV5-6 and TRBJ1-6, with D hard to call. Germline V gene data show CDR1 as SGHDT and CDR2 as YYEEEE. There are 17 residues in the CDR3. V was shortened by 3 bases and J by 2 bases, with 15 bases between the two germline ends. The CDR3 region is CASSSRLVSAYNSPLHF. CDR3 nucleotide sequence: TGTGCCAGCAGCTCCAGACTCGTATCGGCCTATAATTCACCCCTCCACTTT.

The J gene is TRBJ1-5, the V gene TRBV19; TRBD1 matches 11 bases. The CDR3 extends over 16 amino acids. V shed 5 bases and J 7 bases; nucleotides not matched to a gene: 10. Germline V gene data show CDR1 as LNHDA and CDR2 as SQIVND (reference sequence). CDR3 residues: CASSFRTGGFMQPQHF. The CDR3 nucleotides read TGTGCCAGTAGTTTCAGGACAGGGGGCTTCATGCAGCCCCAGCATTTT.

This rearrangement joins TRBV15 to TRBJ1-5; 9 bases fit TRBD1. The length of the CDR3 is 18 residues. The germline CDR1 and CDR2 sequences are LNHNV and YYDKDF (reference sequence). Losses at the gene ends were 4 bases for V and 4 bases for J; bases not matched to a gene: 14. CDR3 coding DNA: TGTGCCACCAGCACGGGGACAGGGAGCTCTTTCCTTAATCAGCCCCAGCATTTT. Its protein product is CATSTGTGSSFLNQPQHF.

The chain links TRBV5-5 to TRBJ1-6; D is unresolved. Germline V gene lookup returns CDR1 SGHKS and CDR2 YYEKEE (reference sequence). The CDR3 sequence is 15 residues long. Trimming took 4 bases from V and 4 from J, leaving 12 bases between them. The CDR3 spells CASSGSLGYNSPLHF. The CDR3 DNA reads as TGTGCCAGCAGCGGGAGCCTCGGGTATAATTCACCCCTCCACTTT.

This chain joins TRBV28 and TRBJ1-2; perhaps TRBD1 as D (6 bases). CDR3 size: 16 residues. V was clipped by 3 bases and J by 1 base, with 15 bases between them. The germline V gene encodes CDR1 MDHEN and CDR2 SYDVKM. The CDR3 DNA sequence: TGTGCCAGCAGTTTCCCGACAGGAGTGAATAACTATGGCTACACCTTC. It is translated as CASSFPTGVNNYGYTF.

The gene calls are TRBV27 and TRBJ1-5; 7 bases map to TRBD1. Germline CDR1 is MNHEY and CDR2 is SMNVEV (reference sequence). The V segment lost 3 bases and the J segment 5 bases; nucleotides outside the gene matches: 7. The CDR3 consists of 15 residues. The CDR3 is CASSLNRGRDQPQHF. The CDR3 bases are TGTGCCAGCAGTTTGAACAGGGGAAGGGATCAGCCCCAGCATTTT.

The V and J genes are TRBV4-2 and TRBJ1-4; D perhaps matches TRBD1 (6 bases). This CDR3 spans 14 amino acids. Germline loops: CDR1 LGHNA, CDR2 YNFKEQ. V lost 0 bases, J lost 10 bases, and 12 bases lay in between. The CDR3 DNA reads TGTGCCAGCAGCCAAGATAGGGGGTTCGGAAAACTGTTTTTT. As protein: CASSQDRGFGKLFF.

V gene TRBV6-5 combines with J gene TRBJ2-1; 12 bases line up with TRBD2. CDR3 length equals 15 residues. The trim removed 7 bases at V and 2 bases at J, leaving 3 bases unmatched. Germline assignment: CDR1 MNHEY and CDR2 SVGAGI. The CDR3 protein is CASTSSGGAYNEQFF. Here the CDR3 DNA reads TGTGCCAGCACTTCTAGCGGGGGGGCCTACAATGAGCAGTTCTTC.

With respect to this clone: One junction end does not reproduce the germline sequence, and a read error may be involved. In nucleotides, the CDR3 is TGTGCCAGCCGCCAAACGACAGGGGGCATTGGCTACACCTTC. As protein: CASRQTTGGIGYTF. This chain joins TRBV3-1 (or the pseudogene TRBV3-2) and TRBJ1-2; 10 bases map to TRBD1. CDR1 and CDR2 from the germline V gene are LGHDT and YNNKEL (reference sequence). The CDR3 is 14 amino acids.

Notes on this clone: One junction end disagrees with the germline gene, perhaps due to a read error. The rearrangement uses TRBV7-9 and TRBJ2-5; TRBD2 agrees at 7 bases. There are 10 residues in the CDR3. Germline loops: CDR1 SEHNR, CDR2 FQNEAQ (reference sequence). CDR3 sequence reads: CASSLAGGDF. Here the CDR3 DNA reads TGTGCCAGCAGCTTAGCGGGGGGGGACTTC.

V gene TRBV5-1 combines with J gene TRBJ1-1; 7 nucleotides align to TRBD1. The J segment lost 3 bases and the V segment lost 4 bases, leaving 6 bases of the junction unmatched. The CDR3 totals 14 residues. Germline assignment: CDR1 SGHRS and CDR2 YFSETQ. CDR3 region: CASSADRMDTEAFF. The CDR3 DNA is TGCGCCAGCAGCGCGGACAGGATGGACACTGAAGCTTTCTTT.

J is TRBJ1-1 and V is TRBV28; weak D call: TRBD1 (6 bases). The CDR3 is 13 residues long. The V and J ends lost 3 bases and 8 bases respectively, with 13 bases between them. CDR1 is MDHEN, CDR2 SYDVKM, per germline. The CDR3 DNA is TGTGCCAGCAGTTTGACAGCCGGGACAGAAGCTTTCTTT. It translates to CASSLTAGTEAFF.

The chain carries TRBV6-5 and TRBJ2-7; D is unresolved. Trimming took 2 bases from V and 3 from J, leaving 11 bases between them. The germline CDR1 and CDR2 sequences are MNHEY and SVGAGI. This CDR3 comprises 14 residues. The CDR3 loop is CASSYGSGRYEQYF. The CDR3 DNA sequence: TGTGCCAGCAGTTACGGGTCAGGCCGCTACGAGCAGTACTTC.

The V and J genes are TRBV29-1 and TRBJ1-1, with a possible D match to TRBD1 (6 bases). There are 13 residues in the CDR3. Trimming cost V 6 bases and J 0 bases, with 11 bases left between them. Germline values: CDR1 SQVTM, CDR2 ANQGSEA. CDR3 DNA: TGCAGCGTGGCTGGACAGATGAACACTGAAGCTTTCTTT. Residues: CSVAGQMNTEAFF.